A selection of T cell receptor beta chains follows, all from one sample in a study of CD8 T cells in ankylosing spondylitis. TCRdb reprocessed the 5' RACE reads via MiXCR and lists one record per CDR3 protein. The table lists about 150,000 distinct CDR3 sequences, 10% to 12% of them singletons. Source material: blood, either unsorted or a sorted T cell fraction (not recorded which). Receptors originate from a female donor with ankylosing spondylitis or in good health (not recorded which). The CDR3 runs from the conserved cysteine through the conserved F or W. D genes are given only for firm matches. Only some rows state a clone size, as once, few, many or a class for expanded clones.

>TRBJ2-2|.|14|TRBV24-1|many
CATGTGSLTGELFF
TGTGCCACCGGAACAGGGAGCCTCACCGGGGAGCTGTTTTTT
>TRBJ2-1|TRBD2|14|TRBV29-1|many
CSAPPGRVYNEQFF
TGCAGCGCTCCCCCAGGGAGGGTCTACAATGAGCAGTTCTTC
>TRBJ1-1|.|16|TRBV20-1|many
CSASSIWGQSLFEAFF
TGCAGTGCTAGCTCCATATGGGGCCAGAGCCTATTTGAAGCTTTCTTT
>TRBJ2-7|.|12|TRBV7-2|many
CASSPGIYEQYF
TGTGCCAGCAGCCCCGGGATCTACGAGCAGTACTTC
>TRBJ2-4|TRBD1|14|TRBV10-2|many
CASDRGEDKNIQYF
TGCGCCAGCGACAGGGGCGAGGACAAAAACATTCAGTACTTC
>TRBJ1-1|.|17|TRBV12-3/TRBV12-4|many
CASSFATAWGMNTEAFF
TGTGCCAGCAGTTTCGCGACCGCCTGGGGGATGAACACTGAAGCTTTCTTT
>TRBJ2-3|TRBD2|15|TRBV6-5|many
CASRPGLAGIDTQYF
TGTGCCAGCAGACCTGGACTAGCGGGAATAGATACGCAGTATTTT
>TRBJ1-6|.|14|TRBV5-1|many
CASSLAVGGRDLHF
TGCGCCAGCAGCTTGGCCGTCGGAGGGAGGGACCTCCACTTT
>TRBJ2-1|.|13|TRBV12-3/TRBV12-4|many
CASSPGTPNEQFF
TGTGCCAGCAGTCCCGGGACGCCCAATGAGCAGTTCTTC
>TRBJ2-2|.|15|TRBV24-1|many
CATSDPTGDTGELFF
TGTGCCACCAGTGATCCGACCGGGGACACCGGGGAGCTGTTTTTT
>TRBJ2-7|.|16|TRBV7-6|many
CASSLVGTDPAYEQYF
TGTGCCAGCAGCTTAGTTGGGACGGACCCCGCCTACGAGCAGTACTTC
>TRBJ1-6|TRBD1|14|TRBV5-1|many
CASSWGTGDSPLHF
TGCGCCAGCAGCTGGGGGACAGGAGATTCACCCCTCCACTTT
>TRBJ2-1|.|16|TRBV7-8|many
CASSLALRLSYNEQFF
TGTGCCAGCAGCTTAGCGTTAAGGCTATCCTACAATGAGCAGTTCTTC
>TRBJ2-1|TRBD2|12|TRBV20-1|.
CSALEGRDEQFF
TGCAGTGCTTTAGAGGGGAGGGATGAGCAGTTCTTC
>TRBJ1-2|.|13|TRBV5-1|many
CASSLDLARGYTF
TGCGCCAGCAGCTTGGATTTGGCCCGCGGCTACACCTTC
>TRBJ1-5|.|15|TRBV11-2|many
CASSLDGYPREPQHF
TGTGCCAGCAGCTTAGACGGATACCCAAGGGAGCCCCAGCATTTT
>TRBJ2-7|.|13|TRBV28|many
CASSFRAHYEQYF
TGTGCCAGCAGTTTCCGGGCCCACTACGAGCAGTACTTC
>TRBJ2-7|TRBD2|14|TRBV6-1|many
CASSVARGAYEQYF
TGTGCCAGCAGTGTGGCCCGGGGGGCCTACGAGCAGTACTTC
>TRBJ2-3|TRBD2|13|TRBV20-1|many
CSALDLAGNTQYF
TGCAGTGCCCTGGACTTAGCGGGGAATACGCAGTATTTT
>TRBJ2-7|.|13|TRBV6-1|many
CASSVFKSYEQYF
TGTGCCAGCAGCGTATTTAAGTCCTACGAGCAGTACTTC
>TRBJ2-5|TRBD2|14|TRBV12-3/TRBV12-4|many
CASSLTAGGKTQYF
TGTGCCAGCAGTTTGACGGCGGGAGGAAAGACCCAGTACTTC
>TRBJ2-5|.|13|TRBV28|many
CASSPGGRQTQYF
TGTGCCAGCAGCCCCGGGGGGCGGCAGACCCAGTACTTC
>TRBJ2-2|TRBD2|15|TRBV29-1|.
CSVMGLAHNTGELFF
TGCAGCGTTATGGGACTAGCCCATAACACCGGGGAGCTGTTTTTT
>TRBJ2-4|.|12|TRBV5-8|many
CASSLTVNIQYF
TGTGCCAGCAGCTTAACTGTAAACATTCAGTACTTC
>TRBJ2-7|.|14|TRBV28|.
CASNLPSSVYEQYF
TGTGCCAGCAATTTACCCTCCTCTGTCTACGAGCAGTACTTC
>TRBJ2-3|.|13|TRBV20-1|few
CSARVGQPDTQYF
TGCAGTGCTAGAGTAGGACAGCCAGATACGCAGTATTTT
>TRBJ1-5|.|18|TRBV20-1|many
CSARDGGGHRDSNQPQHF
TGCAGTGCTAGAGACGGCGGGGGGCACCGGGACAGCAATCAGCCCCAGCATTTT
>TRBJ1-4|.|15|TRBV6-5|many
CASSYSSGTNEKLFF
TGTGCCAGCAGTTACTCTTCGGGGACCAATGAAAAACTGTTTTTT
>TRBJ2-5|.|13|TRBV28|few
CASSFPEQETQYF
TGTGCCAGCAGTTTTCCGGAGCAAGAGACCCAGTACTTC
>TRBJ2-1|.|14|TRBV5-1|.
CASSFNGLYNEQFF
TGCGCCAGCAGCTTTAACGGACTCTACAATGAGCAGTTCTTC
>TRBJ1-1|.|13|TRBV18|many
CASSPQGLEGAFF
TGTGCCAGCTCACCACAGGGGTTAGAGGGAGCTTTCTTT
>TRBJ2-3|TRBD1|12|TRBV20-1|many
CSAREGQAPLYF
TGCAGTGCTAGAGAGGGACAGGCTCCCCTGTATTTT
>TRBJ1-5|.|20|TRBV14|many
CASSQDKQEWVSSVGHPQHF
TGTGCCAGCAGCCAAGACAAACAGGAATGGGTCTCATCTGTTGGGCACCCCCAGCATTTT
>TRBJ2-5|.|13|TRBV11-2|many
CASSKSFQETQYF
TGTGCCAGCAGCAAAAGTTTTCAAGAGACCCAGTACTTC
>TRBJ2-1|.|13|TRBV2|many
CASSVIVWDEQFF
TGTGCCAGCAGTGTAATAGTATGGGATGAGCAGTTCTTC
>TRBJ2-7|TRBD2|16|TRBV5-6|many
CASSLVGLAGGMEQYF
TGTGCCAGCAGCTTGGTCGGACTAGCGGGGGGGATGGAGCAGTACTTC
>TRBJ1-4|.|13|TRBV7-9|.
CASAWGPGEKLLF
TGTGCCAGCGCCTGGGGCCCTGGTGAAAAACTGCTTTTT